One sample yielded the 11 T cell receptor beta chains listed below, sequenced in a study of Graves' ophthalmopathy and Graves' hyperthyroidism. RNA transcripts served as template for amplifying TCR beta CDR3 sequences. HTBI primers primed a first-round RT-PCR, and a second-round multiplex PCR followed. Via MiXCR, TCRdb re-called the multiplex PCR reads, giving one row per CDR3 protein. This sample has approximately 700,000 distinct CDR3 sequences, with approximately 39% found just once. Specimen: peripheral blood. These receptors were obtained from an adult man with Graves' ophthalmopathy.

The V and J genes are TRBV10-3 and TRBJ1-3; 11 bases fit TRBD1. The CDR3 runs 15 residues. CDR1 is ENHRY, CDR2 SYGVKD, per germline. The trim removed 4 bases at V and 1 base at J, leaving 0 bases unmatched. The chain's CDR3 is CAISGDRGSGNTIYF. CDR3 sequence (DNA): TGTGCCATCAGTGGGGACAGGGGGTCTGGAAACACCATATATTTT.

This clonotype was picked up one time. J is TRBJ2-7 and V is TRBV7-9; the D gene is possibly TRBD1 (5 bases). V shed 11 bases and J shed 5 bases, with 16 bases lying between them. CDR1 and CDR2 (germline): SEHNR, FQNEAQ (reference sequence). This CDR3 spans 12 amino acids. CDR3 nucleotides: TGTGCCCCCAGCCAGGGTATGGACGAGCAGTACTTC. Translating gives CAPSQGMDEQYF.

J is TRBJ2-5 and V is TRBV25-1, with a possible D match to TRBD1 (6 bases). V gave up 4 bases and J gave up 2 bases, with 11 bases separating them. CDR1 is MGHDK, CDR2 SYGVNS, per germline. The CDR3 is 14 residues long. The CDR3 coding sequence is TGTGCCAGCAGTGGCGCGCAGGGGCAAGAGACCCAGTACTTC. Its protein is CASSGAQGQETQYF.

The V call is TRBV5-6, the J call TRBJ2-2; TRBD2 is a possible D gene (5 bases). Trimming pared 1 base from V and 3 bases from J, leaving 13 bases between. The germline V gene has CDR1 SGHDT and CDR2 YYEEEE. This CDR3 comprises 16 residues. The CDR3 DNA sequence: TGTGCCAGCAGCTTGTACAGTCTCGGGGACACCGGGGAGCTGTTTTTT. Residues: CASSLYSLGDTGELFF. Full variable domain (remainder filled in from reference TRBV5-6 and TRBJ2-2): DAGVTQSPTHLIKTRGQQVTLRCSPKSGHDTVSWYQQALGQGPQFIFQYYEEEERQRGNFPDRFSGHQFPNYSSELNVNALLLGDSALYLCASSLYSLGDTGELFFGEGSRLTVL.

This clonotype came up many times. The rearrangement links TRBV11-2 to TRBJ1-2; D is unresolved. Germline V gives CDR1 SGHAT, CDR2 FQNNGV. V shed 2 bases and J shed 6 bases, with 10 bases lying between them. The CDR3 has 13 amino acids. In DNA form, the CDR3 reads TGTGCCAGCAGCTTAACGCCCCAACATGGCTACACCTTC. It is translated as CASSLTPQHGYTF.

The rearrangement joins TRBV6-4 to TRBJ1-5; D is unclear. From germline, CDR1 is MRHNA and CDR2 SNTAGT. The CDR3 contains 14 residues. V was clipped by 5 bases and J by 6 bases, with 14 bases between them. The CDR3 bases are TGTGCCAGCAGTCCGACCGTAGGAACTCAGCCCCAGCATTTT. Its translation is CASSPTVGTQPQHF.

In DNA, the CDR3 is TGTGCCAGTACTAAGGGGAACGGAGGGACCCAGTACTTC. Its protein is CASTKGNGGTQYF. The chain carries TRBV19 and TRBJ2-5, with D possibly called TRBD1 or TRBD2 (5 bases each). The CDR3 totals 13 residues. Germline V gene data show CDR1 as LNHDA and CDR2 as SQIVND (reference sequence). V was cut by 7 bases and J by 7 bases, with 16 bases left in between.

In its sample, this clonotype was seen a few times. The junction departs from the called germline gene at one end, perhaps through a read error. The CDR3 sequence: CASSEAEGPTEAFF. DNA of the CDR3: TGTGCCAGCAGTGAAGCAGAGGGACCCACTGAAGCTTTCTTT. This chain connects TRBV10-3 to TRBJ1-1; the D gene is possibly TRBD1 (5 bases). In germline, CDR1 is ENHRY, CDR2 SYGVKD. The CDR3 has 14 residues.

The V gene is TRBV5-1, the J gene TRBJ1-3; D is undetermined. CDR3 length: 13 residues. Trimming cost V 4 bases and J 5 bases, with 10 bases left between them. Germline loops: CDR1 SGHRS, CDR2 YFSETQ. CDR3 amino acids: CASSPRDRNTIYF. DNA for the CDR3: TGCGCCAGCAGCCCCCGGGATCGAAACACCATATATTTT.

The sample holds one count of this clonotype. The rearrangement joins TRBV20-1 to TRBJ2-1; 8 nucleotides line up with TRBD2. Germline V lookup: CDR1 DFQATT, CDR2 SNEGSKA (reference sequence). The CDR3 has 14 residues. V shed 5 bases, J shed 8 bases, and the junction held 11 bases outside the gene matches. The CDR3 DNA follows: TGCAGTGCTGGGGGCCGGGAGGGCACGTATGAGCAGTTCTTC. It encodes CSAGGREGTYEQFF.

On this clonotype itself: This could be a read error, since a much larger clone is one nucleotide away. The chain recombines TRBV6-5 with TRBJ1-2; D is undetermined. The CDR3 extends over 14 amino acids. V was pared by 5 bases and J by 7 bases, with 17 bases between. Germline CDR1 and CDR2: MNHEY and SVGAGI. CDR3 protein: CASSNLRGDGGYTF. The CDR3 coding sequence is TGTGCCAGCAGTAACCTACGGGGTGACGGTGGCTACACCTTC.